This passage covers 27 T cell receptor beta chains from one sample sequenced in a study of CD8 T cells in ankylosing spondylitis. A single record per CDR3 protein comes from TCRdb applying MiXCR to the 5' RACE reads. The profile shows around 120,000 distinct CDR3 sequences, 24% of them singletons. Sequenced sample: synovial fluid, either unsorted or a sorted T cell fraction (not recorded which). These receptors all come from a male donor with ankylosing spondylitis.

This clonotype has ten or more counts. The chain carries TRBV18 and TRBJ2-5, with D hard to call. Germline values: CDR1 KGHSH, CDR2 LQKENI. The CDR3 has 14 residues. V was shortened by 2 bases and J by 2 bases, with 9 bases between the two germline ends. As DNA, the CDR3 is TGTGCCAGCTCACCATCCGTGGGGCAAGAGACCCAGTACTTC. Encoded protein: CASSPSVGQETQYF.

This clonotype has ten or more counts. The chain uses TRBV7-2 and TRBJ2-1, with 8 bases lining up with TRBD1. There are 14 residues in the CDR3. Losses at the gene ends were 1 base for V and 8 bases for J; bases not matched to a gene: 4. Germline lookup yields CDR1 SGHTA and CDR2 FQGNSA. CDR3: CASSLEQGADEQFF. Here the CDR3 DNA reads TGTGCCAGCAGCTTAGAGCAGGGGGCTGATGAGCAGTTCTTC.

This clonotype has at least ten counts. The chain couples TRBV19 to TRBJ2-4, with 13 positions matching TRBD2. Unmatched junction bases numbered 7, after V lost 1 base and J lost 7 bases. The CDR3 covers 17 residues. Germline V lookup: CDR1 LNHDA, CDR2 SQIVND (reference sequence). The CDR3 loop reads CASSIALAGGPVNIQYF. DNA for the CDR3: TGTGCCAGTAGTATAGCACTAGCGGGAGGGCCGGTGAACATTCAGTACTTC.

This rearrangement joins TRBV24-1 to TRBJ1-2; the D gene is possibly TRBD1 (6 bases). CDR3 length equals 15 residues. In germline, CDR1 is KGHDR, CDR2 SFDVKD. The V and J ends lost 6 bases and 2 bases respectively, with 15 bases between them. This chain's CDR3 is CATSPPGGLNYGYTF. As DNA, the CDR3 is TGTGCCACCAGTCCGCCGGGGGGGCTCAACTATGGCTACACCTTC.

The V and J genes are TRBV6-2 or TRBV6-3 and TRBJ2-5; tentatively, D is TRBD2 (6 bases). The V gene's germline CDR1 is MNHEY and CDR2 SVGEGT. V gave up 4 bases and J gave up 1 base, with 10 bases separating them. This CDR3 comprises 14 residues. The chain's CDR3 is CASSSDYLQETQYF. The CDR3 nucleotides read TGTGCCAGCAGTTCGGACTACCTCCAAGAGACCCAGTACTTC.

This clonotype came up many times. V is TRBV6-2 or TRBV6-3 and J is TRBJ2-7; TRBD2 matches 8 bases. The CDR3 length is 14 residues. Germline CDR1 is MNHEY and CDR2 is SVGEGT. Trimming removed 2 bases from V and 7 bases from J; junction bases left unmatched: 7. The CDR3 DNA sequence: TGTGCCAGCAGTTACGAAGCGGGAGTACGGGAGCAGTACGTC. This translates into CASSYEAGVREQYV.

This clonotype was picked up many times. V gene TRBV20-1 combines with J gene TRBJ1-2, with TRBD1 matching over 12 bases. CDR3 size: 13 residues. With V trimmed by 6 bases and J by 7 bases, 6 bases remained unmatched. CDR1 and CDR2 (germline): DFQATT, SNEGSKA (reference sequence). The CDR3, as DNA: TGCAGTGCCGGGACAGGGGGCGCGTCTGGCTACACCTTC. It codes for CSAGTGGASGYTF.

The gene calls are TRBV11-2 and TRBJ2-7; D might be TRBD2 (5 bases). Trimming took off 5 bases at V and 3 bases at J, with 11 bases between the two ends. The CDR3 is made up of 13 amino acids. Germline assignment: CDR1 SGHAT and CDR2 FQNNGV. The CDR3 DNA is TGTGCCAGCAGCCCGACTAACGTCTACGAGCAGTACTTC. This encodes CASSPTNVYEQYF.

In this sample, this clonotype turned up a few times. This chain uses TRBV7-8 with TRBJ1-5; D is possibly TRBD1 (5 bases). Germline V gene data show CDR1 as SGHVS and CDR2 as FQNEAQ. V was trimmed by 6 bases and J by 2 bases, leaving 14 bases between them. CDR3 length: 15 amino acids. The CDR3 protein is CASSPTGIGNQPQHF. The DNA of the CDR3 is TGTGCCAGCAGTCCCACAGGAATTGGCAATCAGCCCCAGCATTTT. Combining the CDR3 with reference TRBV7-8 and TRBJ1-5 gives the whole variable domain GAGVSQSPRYKVAKRGQDVALRCDPISGHVSLFWYQQALGQGPEFLTYFQNEAQLDKSGLPSDRFFAERPEGSVSTLKIQRTQQEDSAVYLCASSPTGIGNQPQHFGDGTRLSIL.

This clonotype appeared a few times. The chain combines TRBV3-1 with TRBJ2-6, with a possible D match to TRBD1 (7 bases). The CDR3 has 17 amino acids. Germline-derived CDR1 and CDR2 are LGHDT and YNNKEL (reference sequence). The V gene lost 1 base and the J gene lost 0 bases, with 10 bases spanning the gap. CDR3 bases: TGTGCCAGCAGCCAAGCAGGGGGGTACTCTGGGGCCAACGTCCTGACTTTC. Its translation is CASSQAGGYSGANVLTF.

This clonotype was seen more than once but under ten times. One end of the junction is discordant with germline, which a read error may explain. This sequence joins TRBV12-3 or TRBV12-4 and TRBJ1-4, with TRBD1 matching 8 bases. CDR3 length: 13 amino acids. The CDR3 coding sequence is TGTGCCAGCACCACAGGGGGGCAAGAAAACCTGTTTTTT. It codes for CASTTGGQENLFF.

This clonotype has at least ten counts. This chain uses TRBV10-3 with TRBJ2-3; D is undetermined. V gave up 0 bases and J gave up 2 bases, with 9 bases separating them. CDR3 size: 15 residues. Germline V lookup: CDR1 ENHRY, CDR2 SYGVKD. CDR3 sequence: CAISESGIDTDTQYF. CDR3 bases: TGTGCCATCAGTGAGTCTGGCATCGACACAGATACGCAGTATTTT.

The DNA of the CDR3 is TGTGCCACCAGTCGCCAGGGCATTAAACTAGGAGGGGAAAAACTGTTTTTT. Translating it yields CATSRQGIKLGGEKLFF. The rearrangement joins TRBV15 to TRBJ1-4; tentative D call: TRBD1 (5 bases). The CDR3 contains 17 residues. CDR1 is LNHNV, CDR2 YYDKDF, per germline (reference sequence). Trimming removed 6 bases from V and 8 bases from J, with 25 bases in between.

This clonotype is large (0.1 to 1%) by share. The V and J genes are TRBV5-1 and TRBJ1-1, with D unresolved. Germline loops: CDR1 SGHRS, CDR2 YFSETQ. V was cut by 1 base and J by 3 bases, with 4 bases left in between. The CDR3 sequence is 12 residues long. For the CDR3, the DNA is TGCGCCAGCAGCTTGTCCGACACTGAAGCTTTCTTT. Translated: CASSLSDTEAFF.

The chain joins TRBV20-1 to TRBJ1-3; D not certain. CDR3 length equals 16 residues. Germline V gene sequence: CDR1 DFQATT, CDR2 SNEGSKA (reference sequence). The V gene lost 1 base and the J gene lost 0 bases, with 13 bases spanning the gap. CDR3 protein: CSARAPLGFSGNTIYF. DNA of the CDR3: TGCAGTGCTAGAGCCCCCCTCGGTTTCTCTGGAAACACCATATATTTT.

This clonotype was recorded many times. The V gene is TRBV20-1, the J gene TRBJ2-1; 7 bases map to TRBD2. The CDR3 has 14 amino acids. Germline CDR1 reads DFQATT; CDR2 reads SNEGSKA (reference sequence). The ends lost 6 bases at V and 8 bases at J; junction bases unmatched: 13. This CDR3 reads CSALNRREIYEQFF. The CDR3 DNA is TGCAGTGCCCTGAACCGGCGGGAGATATATGAGCAGTTCTTC.

This clonotype was detected a few times. The J gene is TRBJ2-7, the V gene TRBV6-1, with D unclear. Per germline, CDR1 MNHNS and CDR2 SASEGT. The CDR3 runs 15 residues. V was pared by 6 bases and J by 7 bases, with 22 bases between. The CDR3 nucleotides read TGTGCCAGCAGGGGCCTAGGGTTGGTAGCTGGTGAGCAGTACGTC. Translating it yields CASRGLGLVAGEQYV.

V is TRBV12-3 or TRBV12-4 and J is TRBJ2-1, with no clear D. The V end was cut by 5 bases, the J end by 0 bases, with 17 bases between. The CDR3 sequence is 17 residues long. This CDR3 is CASSPPAGRRSYNEQFF. Here the CDR3 DNA reads TGTGCCAGCAGTCCCCCCGCCGGACGTCGCTCCTACAATGAGCAGTTCTTC.

This chain links TRBV27 with TRBJ2-7; tentative D call: TRBD2 (5 bases). The ends were cut back, 0 bases at V and 8 bases at J, with 20 bases in the middle. This CDR3 contains 16 residues. In germline, CDR1 is MNHEY, CDR2 SMNVEV (reference sequence). The CDR3 DNA sequence: TGTGCCAGCAGTTTATCGGTCCGCGAGGGCCGATTAAAGCAGTACTTC. Its protein product is CASSLSVREGRLKQYF.

This chain links TRBV10-3 with TRBJ2-1; TRBD1 agrees at 9 bases. Germline lookup yields CDR1 ENHRY and CDR2 SYGVKD. The CDR3 contains 14 residues. The ends lost 8 bases at V and 3 bases at J; junction bases unmatched: 5. CDR3 protein: CAISWDRDYNEQFF. The DNA of the CDR3 is TGTGCCATCTCTTGGGACAGGGACTACAATGAGCAGTTCTTC.

The chain couples TRBV30 to TRBJ2-7; 10 nucleotides line up with TRBD2. Unmatched junction bases numbered 9, after V lost 4 bases and J lost 0 bases. The germline V gene encodes CDR1 GTSNPN and CDR2 SVGIG (reference sequence). This CDR3 has 16 amino acids. This CDR3 is CAWTPTSGTISYEQYF. CDR3 in DNA: TGTGCCTGGACTCCTACTAGCGGGACTATCTCCTACGAGCAGTACTTC.

This clonotype was found a few times. The J gene is TRBJ1-4, the V gene TRBV11-3, with 8 bases aligning to TRBD1. V dropped 8 bases and J dropped 6; count of bases not matched to a gene: 2. This CDR3 has 12 residues. Germline V gene data show CDR1 as SGHNT and CDR2 as YENEEA. CDR3 amino acids: CASGRGHEKLFF. CDR3 DNA sequence: TGTGCCAGCGGCAGGGGGCATGAAAAACTGTTTTTT.

The chain has TRBV3-1 and TRBJ1-2; TRBD1 matches at 9 bases. The junction had 7 bases not matched to a gene; V was cut back by 4 bases and J by 4 bases. CDR3 length: 15 residues. Germline loops: CDR1 LGHDT, CDR2 YNNKEL (reference sequence). The CDR3 loop is CASSPTGGFSYGYTF. As DNA, the CDR3 is TGTGCCAGCAGCCCCACAGGGGGCTTCAGCTATGGCTACACCTTC.

The chain joins TRBV20-1 to TRBJ1-5, with 7 bases fitting TRBD1. Germline V lookup: CDR1 DFQATT, CDR2 SNEGSKA (reference sequence). CDR3 length: 16 amino acids. J lost 0 bases, V lost 5 bases, and 10 bases had no gene match. CDR3 DNA sequence: TGCAGTGCTCGAGTAACGACAGGGTATAGCAATCAGCCCCAGCATTTT. Translating it yields CSARVTTGYSNQPQHF.

This clonotype was seen a handful of times. The chain has TRBV6-1 and TRBJ1-3, with D perhaps matching TRBD1 (5 bases). V shed 6 bases and J shed 0 bases, with 12 bases lying between them. There are 15 residues in the CDR3. Germline V gene sequence: CDR1 MNHNS, CDR2 SASEGT. The CDR3 loop reads CASRRDGNSGNTIYF. The DNA for the CDR3 is TGTGCCAGCAGGCGGGACGGGAACTCTGGAAACACCATATATTTT.

This clonotype was seen at least ten times. The V gene is TRBV28, the J gene TRBJ2-1, with TRBD1 matching over 8 bases. V trimming: 6 bases; J trimming: 4 bases; junction bases outside the gene matches: 5. CDR1 and CDR2 (germline): MDHEN, SYDVKM. The CDR3 has 14 residues. CDR3 bases: TGTGCCAGCAGCGGGACAGGCAGATACAATGAGCAGTTCTTC. Translation gives CASSGTGRYNEQFF.

This clonotype was observed a handful of times. The chain links TRBV5-1 to TRBJ1-5; D is unclear. This CDR3 contains 13 residues. Germline CDR1 is SGHRS and CDR2 is YFSETQ. V was trimmed by 4 bases and J by 5 bases, leaving 10 bases between them. The CDR3, as DNA: TGCGCCAGCAGCCTGGACGGATATCAGCCCCAGCATTTT. This sequence encodes CASSLDGYQPQHF.